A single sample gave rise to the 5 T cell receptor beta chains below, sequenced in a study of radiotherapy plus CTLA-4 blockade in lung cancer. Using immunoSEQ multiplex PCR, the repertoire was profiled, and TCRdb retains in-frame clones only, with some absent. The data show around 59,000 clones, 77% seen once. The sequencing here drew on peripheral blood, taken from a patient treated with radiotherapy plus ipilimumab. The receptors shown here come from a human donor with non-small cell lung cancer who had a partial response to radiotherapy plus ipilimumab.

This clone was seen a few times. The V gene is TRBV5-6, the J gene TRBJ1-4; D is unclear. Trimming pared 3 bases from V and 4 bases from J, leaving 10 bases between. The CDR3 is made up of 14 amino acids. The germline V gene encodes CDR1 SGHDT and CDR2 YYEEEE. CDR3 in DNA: TGTGCCAGCAGCTCCAGGATGGGTAATGAAAAACTGTTTTTT. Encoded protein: CASSSRMGNEKLFF.

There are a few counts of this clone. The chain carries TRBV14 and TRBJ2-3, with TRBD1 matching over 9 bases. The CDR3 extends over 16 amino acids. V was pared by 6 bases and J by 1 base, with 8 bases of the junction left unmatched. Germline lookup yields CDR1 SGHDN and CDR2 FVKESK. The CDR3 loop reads CASRGDRGFGTDTQYF. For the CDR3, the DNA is TGTGCCAGCAGGGGCGACAGGGGGTTCGGCACAGATACGCAGTATTTT.

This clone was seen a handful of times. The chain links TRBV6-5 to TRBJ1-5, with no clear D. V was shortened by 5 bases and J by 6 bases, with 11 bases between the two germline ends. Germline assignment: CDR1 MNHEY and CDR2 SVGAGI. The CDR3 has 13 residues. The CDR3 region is CASSEVGVQPQHF. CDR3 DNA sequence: TGTGCCAGCAGTGAAGTCGGTGTTCAGCCCCAGCATTTT.

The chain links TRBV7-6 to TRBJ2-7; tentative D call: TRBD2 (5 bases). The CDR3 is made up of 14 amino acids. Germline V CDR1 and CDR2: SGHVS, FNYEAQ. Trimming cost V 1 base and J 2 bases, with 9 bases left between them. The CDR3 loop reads CASSLDGNAYEQYF. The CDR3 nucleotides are TGTGCCAGCAGCTTAGACGGGAATGCCTACGAGCAGTACTTC.

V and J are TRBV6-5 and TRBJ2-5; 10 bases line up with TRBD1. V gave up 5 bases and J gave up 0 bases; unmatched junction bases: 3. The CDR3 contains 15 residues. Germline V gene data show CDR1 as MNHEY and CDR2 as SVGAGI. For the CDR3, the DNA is TGTGCCAGCAGTCCGACAGGGGGCAACCAAGAGACCCAGTACTTC. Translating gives CASSPTGGNQETQYF.